This T cell receptor beta chain was obtained from a study of shared clonotypes between healthy human individuals. The V end lost 4 bases, the J end lost 8 bases, and 15 bases lay between the germline ends. The CDR3 runs 14 residues. Germline CDR1 reads SEHNR; CDR2 reads FQNEAQ (reference sequence). Clones were read by immunoSEQ multiplex PCR, and TCRdb kept only the in-frame ones, dropping some. This sample has 2.3 million or so clones, with 85% to 95% found just once. The chain couples TRBV7-9 to TRBJ2-1; a possible D gene is TRBD1 (5 bases). The origin of this receptor is a young man in good health. Some clones in this sample may be carry-over from other donors' samples. The material sequenced was naive CD4+ T cells from PBMCs. This sample's subset: CD45RA+ positively selected. Here the CDR3 DNA reads TGTGCCAGCAGCTCTTCAGGGCCTTGGGATGAGCAGTTCTTC. Translating it yields CASSSSGPWDEQFF.